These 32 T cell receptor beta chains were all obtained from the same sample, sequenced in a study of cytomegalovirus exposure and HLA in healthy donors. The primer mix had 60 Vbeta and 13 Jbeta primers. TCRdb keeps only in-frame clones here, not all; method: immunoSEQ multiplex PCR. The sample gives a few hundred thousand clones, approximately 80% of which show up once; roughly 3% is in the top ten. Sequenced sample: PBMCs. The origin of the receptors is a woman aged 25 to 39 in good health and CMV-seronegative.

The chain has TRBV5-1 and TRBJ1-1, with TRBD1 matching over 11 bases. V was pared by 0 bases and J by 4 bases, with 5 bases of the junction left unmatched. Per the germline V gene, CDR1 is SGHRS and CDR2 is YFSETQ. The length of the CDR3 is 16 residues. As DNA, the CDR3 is TGCGCCAGCAGCTTGGAGGGGACAGGGGGAGGCACTGAAGCTTTCTTT. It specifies CASSLEGTGGGTEAFF.

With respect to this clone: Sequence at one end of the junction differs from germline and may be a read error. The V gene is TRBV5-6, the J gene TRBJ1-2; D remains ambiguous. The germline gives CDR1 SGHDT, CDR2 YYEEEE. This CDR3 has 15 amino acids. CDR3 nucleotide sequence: TGTGCCAGCAGCTTGGGACCCAGCGGAGACTATGGCCACACCTTC. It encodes CASSLGPSGDYGHTF.

The CDR3 nucleotides read TGCGCCAGCAGCCCGGGACAGGGCTTTTCTGGGGCCAACGTCCTGACTTTC. It translates to CASSPGQGFSGANVLTF. V usage is TRBV4-1 and J usage is TRBJ2-6, with 9 bases identical to TRBD1. CDR3 length equals 17 residues. Germline CDR1 reads MGHRA; CDR2 reads YSYEKL. After removal of 4 bases from V and 1 base from J, the junction contained 5 bases not matched to a gene.

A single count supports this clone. The CDR3 coding sequence is TGTGCCAGACGGGGGACAGGGAGGCGAACCTACGAGCAGTACTTC. Translation: CARRGTGRRTYEQYF. The rearrangement uses TRBV9 and TRBJ2-7; 9 bases agree with TRBD1. Per the germline V gene, CDR1 is SGDLS and CDR2 is YYNGEE. The CDR3 contains 15 residues. The trim removed 8 bases at V and 2 bases at J, leaving 11 bases unmatched.

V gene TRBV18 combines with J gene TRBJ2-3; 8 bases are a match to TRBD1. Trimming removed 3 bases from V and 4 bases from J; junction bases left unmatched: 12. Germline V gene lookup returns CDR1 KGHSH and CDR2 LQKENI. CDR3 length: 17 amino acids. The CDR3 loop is CASSPTTGTGDPDTQYF. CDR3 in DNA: TGTGCCAGCTCACCTACAACCGGGACAGGTGACCCAGATACGCAGTATTTT. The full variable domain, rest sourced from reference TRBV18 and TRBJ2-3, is NAGVMQNPRHLVRRRGQEARLRCSPMKGHSHVYWYRQLPEEGLKFMVYLQKENIIDESGMPKERFSAEFPKEGPSILRIQQVVRGDSAAYFCASSPTTGTGDPDTQYFGPGTRLTVL.

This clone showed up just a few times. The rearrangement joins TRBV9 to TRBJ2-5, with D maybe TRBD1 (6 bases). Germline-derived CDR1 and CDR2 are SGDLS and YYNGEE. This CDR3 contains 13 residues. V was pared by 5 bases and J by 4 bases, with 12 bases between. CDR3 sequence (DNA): TGTGCCAGCAGTTTTGAAGGGGGAGAGACCCAGTACTTC. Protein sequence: CASSFEGGETQYF.

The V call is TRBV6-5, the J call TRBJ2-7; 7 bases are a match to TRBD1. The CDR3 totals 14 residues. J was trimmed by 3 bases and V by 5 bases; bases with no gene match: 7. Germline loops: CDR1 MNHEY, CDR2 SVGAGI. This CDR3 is CASSRRQGRYEQYF. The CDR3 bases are TGTGCCAGCAGTCGTCGACAGGGACGCTACGAGCAGTACTTC.

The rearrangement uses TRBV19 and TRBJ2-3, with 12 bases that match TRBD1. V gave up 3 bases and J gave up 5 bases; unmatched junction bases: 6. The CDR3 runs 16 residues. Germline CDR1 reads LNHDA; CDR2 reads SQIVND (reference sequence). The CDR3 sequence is CASSIAGTGGRDTQYF. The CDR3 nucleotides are TGTGCCAGTAGTATTGCCGGGACAGGGGGCAGAGATACGCAGTATTTT.

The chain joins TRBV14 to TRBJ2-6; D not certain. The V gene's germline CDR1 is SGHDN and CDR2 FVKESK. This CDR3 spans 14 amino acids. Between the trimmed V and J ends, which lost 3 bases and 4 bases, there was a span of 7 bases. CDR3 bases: TGTGCCAGCAGCCATTTATCCGGGGCCAACGTCCTGACTTTC. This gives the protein CASSHLSGANVLTF.

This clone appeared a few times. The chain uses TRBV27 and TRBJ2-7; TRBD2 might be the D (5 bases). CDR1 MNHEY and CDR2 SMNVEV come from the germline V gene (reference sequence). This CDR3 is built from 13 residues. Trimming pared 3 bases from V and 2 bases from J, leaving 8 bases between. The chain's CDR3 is CASSLGSTYEQYF. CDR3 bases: TGTGCCAGCAGTTTGGGGAGTACCTACGAGCAGTACTTC.

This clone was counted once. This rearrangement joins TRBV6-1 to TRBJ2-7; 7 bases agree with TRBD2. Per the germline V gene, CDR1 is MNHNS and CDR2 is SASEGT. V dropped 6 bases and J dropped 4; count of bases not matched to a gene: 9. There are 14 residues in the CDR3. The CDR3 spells CASSLTSAWYEQYF. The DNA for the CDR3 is TGTGCCAGCAGCCTTACTAGCGCTTGGTACGAGCAGTACTTC.

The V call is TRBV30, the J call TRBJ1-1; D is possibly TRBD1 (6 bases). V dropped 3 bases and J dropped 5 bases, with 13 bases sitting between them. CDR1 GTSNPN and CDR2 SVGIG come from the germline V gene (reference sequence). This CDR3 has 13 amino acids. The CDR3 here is CAWSRGTRTEAFF. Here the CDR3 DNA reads TGTGCCTGGAGCCGAGGGACACGGACTGAAGCTTTCTTT.

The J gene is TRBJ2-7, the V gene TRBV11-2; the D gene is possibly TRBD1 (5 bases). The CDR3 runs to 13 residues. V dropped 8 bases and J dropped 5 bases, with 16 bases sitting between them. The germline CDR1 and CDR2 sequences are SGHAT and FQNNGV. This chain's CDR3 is CASGRAGSHEQYF. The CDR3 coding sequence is TGTGCCAGCGGCAGGGCCGGATCGCACGAGCAGTACTTC.

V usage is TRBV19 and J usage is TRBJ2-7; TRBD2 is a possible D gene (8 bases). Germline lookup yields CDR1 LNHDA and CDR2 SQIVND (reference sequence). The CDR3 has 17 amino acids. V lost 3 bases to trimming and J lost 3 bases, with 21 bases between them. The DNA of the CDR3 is TGTGCCAGTAGTATCGGGCCGCCGGGAGGGGGCCTCTACGAGCAGTACTTC. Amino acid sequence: CASSIGPPGGGLYEQYF.

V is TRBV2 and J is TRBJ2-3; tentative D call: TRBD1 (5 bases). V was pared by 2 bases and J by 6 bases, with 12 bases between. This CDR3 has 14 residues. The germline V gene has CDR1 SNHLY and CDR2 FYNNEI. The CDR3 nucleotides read TGTGCCAGCAGTGAAAGTGTTGGGGCGGATACGCAGTATTTT. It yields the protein CASSESVGADTQYF.

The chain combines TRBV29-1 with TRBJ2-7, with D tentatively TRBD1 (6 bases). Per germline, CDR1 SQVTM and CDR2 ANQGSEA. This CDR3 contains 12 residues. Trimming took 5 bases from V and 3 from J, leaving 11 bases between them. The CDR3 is CSVRGQSYEQYF. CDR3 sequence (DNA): TGCAGCGTTCGCGGACAGAGCTACGAGCAGTACTTC.

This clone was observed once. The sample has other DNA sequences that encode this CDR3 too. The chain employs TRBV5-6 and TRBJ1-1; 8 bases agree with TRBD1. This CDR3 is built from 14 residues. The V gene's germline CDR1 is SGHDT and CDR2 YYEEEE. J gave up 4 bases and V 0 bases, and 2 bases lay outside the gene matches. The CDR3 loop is CASSLGTGGTEAFF. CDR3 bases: TGTGCCAGCAGCTTGGGAACAGGGGGCACTGAAGCTTTCTTT.

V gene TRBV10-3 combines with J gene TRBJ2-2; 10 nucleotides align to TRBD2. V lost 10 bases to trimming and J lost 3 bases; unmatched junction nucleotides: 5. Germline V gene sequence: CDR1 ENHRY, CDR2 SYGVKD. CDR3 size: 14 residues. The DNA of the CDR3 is TGTGCCACCGGGACTAGCGACGACACCGGGGAGCTGTTTTTT. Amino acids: CATGTSDDTGELFF.

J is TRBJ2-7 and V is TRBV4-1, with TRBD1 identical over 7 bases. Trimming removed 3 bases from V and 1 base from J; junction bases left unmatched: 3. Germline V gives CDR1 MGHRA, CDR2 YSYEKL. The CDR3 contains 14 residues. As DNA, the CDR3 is TGCGCCAGCAGCCAGAACAGGGGATCCTACGAGCAGTACTTC. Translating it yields CASSQNRGSYEQYF.

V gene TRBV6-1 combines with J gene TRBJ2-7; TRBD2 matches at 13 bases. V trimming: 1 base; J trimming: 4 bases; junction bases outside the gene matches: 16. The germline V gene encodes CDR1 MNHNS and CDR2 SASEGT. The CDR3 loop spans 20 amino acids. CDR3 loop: CASSEERPPRRLAGGYEQYF. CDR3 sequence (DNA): TGTGCCAGCAGTGAAGAGCGGCCCCCTAGGCGACTAGCGGGAGGATACGAGCAGTACTTC.

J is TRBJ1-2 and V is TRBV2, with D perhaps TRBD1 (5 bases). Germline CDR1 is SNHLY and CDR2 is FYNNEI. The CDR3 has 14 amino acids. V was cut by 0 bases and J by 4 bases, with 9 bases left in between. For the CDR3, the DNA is TGTGCCAGCAGTGAAGCCGGAGGGGTCTATGGCTACACCTTC. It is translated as CASSEAGGVYGYTF. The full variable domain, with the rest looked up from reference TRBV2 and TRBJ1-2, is EPEVTQTPSHQVTQMGQEVILRCVPISNHLYFYWYRQILGQKVEFLVSFYNNEISEKSEIFDDQFSVERPDGSNFTLKIRSTKLEDSAMYFCASSEAGGVYGYTFGSGTRLTVV.

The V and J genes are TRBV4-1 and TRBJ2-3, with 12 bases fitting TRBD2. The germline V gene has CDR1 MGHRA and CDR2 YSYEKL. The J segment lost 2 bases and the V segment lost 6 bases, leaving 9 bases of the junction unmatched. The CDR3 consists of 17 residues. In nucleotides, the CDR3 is TGCGCCAGCAGAATAAGACTAGCGGGAGAAGTCACAGATACGCAGTATTTT. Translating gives CASRIRLAGEVTDTQYF.

The CDR3 coding sequence is TGTGCCAGCAGGTCACAGGGGTTCCTTAATGAAAAACTGTTTTTT. Amino acids: CASRSQGFLNEKLFF. The chain uses TRBV6-5 and TRBJ1-4; TRBD1 aligns across 7 bases. The germline CDR1 and CDR2 sequences are MNHEY and SVGAGI. V lost 6 bases and J lost 4; bases outside the gene matches: 8. This CDR3 spans 15 amino acids.

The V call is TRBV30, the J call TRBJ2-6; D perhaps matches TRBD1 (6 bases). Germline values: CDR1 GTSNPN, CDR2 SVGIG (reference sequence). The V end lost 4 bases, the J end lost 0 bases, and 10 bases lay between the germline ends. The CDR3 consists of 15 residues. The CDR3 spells CAWKGVSSGANVLTF. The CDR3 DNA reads TGTGCCTGGAAGGGGGTAAGCTCTGGGGCCAACGTCCTGACTTTC.

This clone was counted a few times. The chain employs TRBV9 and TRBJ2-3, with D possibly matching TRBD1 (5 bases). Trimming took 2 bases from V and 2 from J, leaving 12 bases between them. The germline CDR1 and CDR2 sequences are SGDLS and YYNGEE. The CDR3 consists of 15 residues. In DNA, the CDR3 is TGTGCCAGCAGCGTCAGGGATTTTCACACAGATACGCAGTATTTT. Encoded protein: CASSVRDFHTDTQYF.

Here the CDR3 reads CASSWPGQGAYNEQFF. The CDR3 coding sequence is TGTGCCAGCAGCTGGCCTGGACAGGGGGCTTACAATGAGCAGTTCTTC. This sequence joins TRBV5-6 and TRBJ2-1, with 11 bases that match TRBD1. The V gene's germline CDR1 is SGHDT and CDR2 YYEEEE. With V trimmed by 3 bases and J by 4 bases, 6 bases remained unmatched. This CDR3 has 16 amino acids.

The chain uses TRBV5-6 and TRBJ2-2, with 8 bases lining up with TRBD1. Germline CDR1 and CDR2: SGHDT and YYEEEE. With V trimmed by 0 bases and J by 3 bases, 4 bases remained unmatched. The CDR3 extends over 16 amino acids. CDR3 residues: CASSLVGTGHTGELFF. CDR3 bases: TGTGCCAGCAGCTTGGTCGGGACAGGACACACCGGGGAGCTGTTTTTT.

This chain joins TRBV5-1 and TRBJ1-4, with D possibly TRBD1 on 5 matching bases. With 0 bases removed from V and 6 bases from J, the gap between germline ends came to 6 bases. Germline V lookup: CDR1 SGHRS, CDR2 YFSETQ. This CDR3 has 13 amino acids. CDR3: CASSLGTYEKLFF. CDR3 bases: TGCGCCAGCAGCTTGGGGACATATGAAAAACTGTTTTTT.

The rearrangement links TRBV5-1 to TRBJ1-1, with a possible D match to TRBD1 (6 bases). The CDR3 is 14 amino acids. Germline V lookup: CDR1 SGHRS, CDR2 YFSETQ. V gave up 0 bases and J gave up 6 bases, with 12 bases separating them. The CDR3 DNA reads TGCGCCAGCAGCTTGGGACAGGTCTTTGCTGAAGCTTTCTTT. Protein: CASSLGQVFAEAFF.

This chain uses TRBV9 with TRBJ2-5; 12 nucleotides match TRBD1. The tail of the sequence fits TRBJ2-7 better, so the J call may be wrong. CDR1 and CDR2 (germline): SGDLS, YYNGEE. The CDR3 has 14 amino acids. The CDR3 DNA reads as TGTGCCAGCAGCGGGGACAGGGGGCCCTACGAGCAGTACTTC. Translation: CASSGDRGPYEQYF.

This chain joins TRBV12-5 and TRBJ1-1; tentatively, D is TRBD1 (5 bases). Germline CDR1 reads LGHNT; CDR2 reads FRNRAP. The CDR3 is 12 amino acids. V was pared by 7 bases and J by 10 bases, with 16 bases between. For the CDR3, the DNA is TGTGCTAGTGCTCCTATGGGACTTGGAGCTTTCTTT. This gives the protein CASAPMGLGAFF.

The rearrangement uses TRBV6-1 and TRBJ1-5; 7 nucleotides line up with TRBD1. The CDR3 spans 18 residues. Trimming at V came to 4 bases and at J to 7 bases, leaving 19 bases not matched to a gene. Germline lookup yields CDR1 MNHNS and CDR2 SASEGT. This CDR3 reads CASSARMKTGTAGQPQHF. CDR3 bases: TGTGCCAGCAGTGCCCGCATGAAGACAGGGACGGCGGGCCAGCCCCAGCATTTT.